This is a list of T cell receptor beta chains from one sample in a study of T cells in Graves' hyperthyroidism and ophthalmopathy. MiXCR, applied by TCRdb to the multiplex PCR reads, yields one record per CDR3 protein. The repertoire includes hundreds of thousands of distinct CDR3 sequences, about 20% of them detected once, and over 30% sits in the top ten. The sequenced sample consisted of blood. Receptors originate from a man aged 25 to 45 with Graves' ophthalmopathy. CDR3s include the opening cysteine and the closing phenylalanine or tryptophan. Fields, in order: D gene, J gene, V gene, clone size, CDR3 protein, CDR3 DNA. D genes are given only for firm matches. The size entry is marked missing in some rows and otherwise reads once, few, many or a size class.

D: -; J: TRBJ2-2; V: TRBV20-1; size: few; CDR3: CSARDLGGRTGELFF; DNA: TGCAGTGCTAGAGATCTCGGCGGGCGAACCGGGGAGCTGTTTTTT
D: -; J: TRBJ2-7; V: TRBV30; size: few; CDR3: CAWSGRGGVVYEQYF; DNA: TGTGCCTGGAGTGGGAGGGGTGGGGTCGTCTACGAGCAGTACTTC
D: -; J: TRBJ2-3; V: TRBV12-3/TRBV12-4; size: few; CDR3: CASSLVAARLRTDTQYF; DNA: TGTGCCAGCAGTTTAGTCGCGGCGCGCCTCCGCACAGATACGCAGTATTTT
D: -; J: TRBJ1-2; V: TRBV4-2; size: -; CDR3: CASSQAIGGGYGYTF; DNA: TGTGCCAGCAGCCAGGCGATTGGTGGTGGCTATGGCTACACCTTC
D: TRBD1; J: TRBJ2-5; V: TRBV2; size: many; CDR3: CASRRGLQETQYF; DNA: TGTGCCAGCAGGAGGGGGCTGCAAGAGACCCAGTACTTC
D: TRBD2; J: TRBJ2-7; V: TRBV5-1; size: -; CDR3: CASSSLTSSGSYEQYF; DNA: TGCGCCAGCAGCAGCCTGACTAGCTCGGGTTCCTACGAGCAGTACTTC
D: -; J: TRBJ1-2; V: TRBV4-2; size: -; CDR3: CASSQDPRVHYGYTF; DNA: TGTGCCAGCAGCCAAGATCCCCGGGTGCACTATGGCTACACCTTC
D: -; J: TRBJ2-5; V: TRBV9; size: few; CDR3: CASSVSLDCETQYF; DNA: TGTGCCAGCAGCGTAAGTCTAGACTGTGAGACCCAGTACTTC
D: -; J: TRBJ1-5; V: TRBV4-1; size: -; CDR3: CASSQDGVGYSNQPQHF; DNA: TGCGCCAGCAGCCAAGACGGTGTCGGCTATAGCAATCAGCCCCAGCATTTT
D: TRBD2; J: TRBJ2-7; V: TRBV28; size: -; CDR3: CASSPGVAGVNEQYF; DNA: TGTGCCAGCAGTCCCGGTGTAGCGGGAGTCAACGAGCAGTACTTC
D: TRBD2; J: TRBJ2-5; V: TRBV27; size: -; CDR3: CASSTWGRGQYF; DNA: TGTGCCAGCAGTACATGGGGGAGGGGCCAGTACTTC
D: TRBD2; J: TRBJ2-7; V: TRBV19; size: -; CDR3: CASSISGRNEQYF; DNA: TGTGCCAGTAGTATAAGCGGGAGGAACGAGCAGTACTTC
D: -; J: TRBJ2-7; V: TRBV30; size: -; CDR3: CAWNWRSYEQYF; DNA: TGTGCCTGGAATTGGCGGTCCTACGAGCAGTACTTC
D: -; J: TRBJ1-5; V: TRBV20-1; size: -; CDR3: CSAPSAASNQPQHF; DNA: TGCAGTGCCCCTAGTGCGGCAAGCAATCAGCCCCAGCATTTT
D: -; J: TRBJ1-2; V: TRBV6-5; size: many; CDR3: CASSYSTAGPGNYGYTF; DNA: TGTGCCAGCAGTTACTCGACCGCCGGACCGGGAAACTATGGCTACACCTTC
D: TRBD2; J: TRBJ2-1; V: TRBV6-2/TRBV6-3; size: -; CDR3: CASLGTSPSNEQFF; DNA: TGTGCCAGCCTTGGGACTAGTCCCAGCAATGAGCAGTTCTTC
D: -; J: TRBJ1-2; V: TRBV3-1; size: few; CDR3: CASSQLGGSYGYTF; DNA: TGTGCCAGCAGCCAACTAGGGGGGAGCTATGGCTACACCTTC
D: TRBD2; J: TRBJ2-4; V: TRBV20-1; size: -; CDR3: CSARDLAGKKNIQYF; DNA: TGCAGTGCTAGAGATCTAGCGGGCAAGAAAAACATTCAGTACTTC
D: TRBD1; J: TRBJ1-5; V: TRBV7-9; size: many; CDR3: CASSLAGQGDNQPQHF; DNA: TGTGCCAGCAGCCTTGCCGGACAGGGCGACAATCAGCCCCAGCATTTT
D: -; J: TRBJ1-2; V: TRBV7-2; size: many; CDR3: CASSLVGSTYHGYTF; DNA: TGTGCCAGCAGCTTAGTCGGCAGCACTTACCATGGCTACACCTTC
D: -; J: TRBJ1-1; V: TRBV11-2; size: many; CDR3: CASSLGAQTEAFF; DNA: TGTGCCAGCAGCTTAGGGGCGCAAACTGAAGCTTTCTTT
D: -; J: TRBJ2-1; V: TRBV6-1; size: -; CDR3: CASRSYTGYNEQFF; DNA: TGTGCCAGCCGGAGCTATACCGGGTACAATGAGCAGTTCTTC
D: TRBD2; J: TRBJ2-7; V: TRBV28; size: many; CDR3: CASSTMTSVPHEQYF; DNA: TGTGCCAGCAGTACGATGACTAGCGTTCCCCACGAGCAGTACTTC
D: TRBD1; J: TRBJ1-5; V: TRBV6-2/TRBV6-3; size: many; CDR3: CASSFQFAEGATSNQPQHF; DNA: TGTGCCAGCAGTTTCCAATTCGCCGAGGGGGCTACAAGCAATCAGCCCCAGCATTTT